These 17 T cell receptor beta chains came from one sample sequenced in a study of memory CD4+ T cells and cytomegalovirus serostatus. The sort gate was single viable CD3+CD4+CD8-CD45RO+ cells for memory CD4+ T cells. Profiling relied on immunoSEQ multiplex PCR, and the TCRdb table lists in-frame clones only, not all of them. Of some 27,000 clones in the sample, 70% to 85% were seen once. The sequenced sample was memory CD4+ T cells from blood. The source is an adult in good health and CMV-seronegative.

This CDR3 is CASSLDTPYEQYF. The CDR3, as DNA: TGTGCCAGCAGCTTAGACACTCCCTACGAGCAGTACTTC. This sequence joins TRBV11-2 and TRBJ2-7; no reliable D call. This CDR3 is built from 13 residues. V was pared by 0 bases and J by 2 bases, with 5 bases between. Germline CDR1 SGHAT, CDR2 FQNNGV.

The chain links TRBV18 to TRBJ1-5; 7 positions match TRBD1. Per germline, CDR1 KGHSH and CDR2 LQKENI. V shed 3 bases, J shed 16 bases, and the junction held 12 bases outside the gene matches. CDR3 size: 13 residues. CDR3 nucleotides: TGTGCCAGCTCACCTTCGGGACAGACAAGGAAACATTTT. Translated: CASSPSGQTRKHF.

The chain links TRBV11-1 to TRBJ1-1; no firm D call. Trimming took 6 bases from V and 1 from J, leaving 12 bases between them. Germline CDR1 and CDR2: SGHAT and FQDESV (reference sequence). The CDR3 spans 14 residues. The CDR3 loop is CASSGQETNTEAFF. CDR3 in DNA: TGTGCCAGCAGTGGTCAGGAGACGAACACTGAAGCTTTCTTT.

CDR3 sequence reads: CASSEGGAISFNYGYTF. As DNA, the CDR3 is TGTGCCAGCAGTGAAGGGGGGGCCATAAGCTTTAACTATGGCTACACCTTC. The chain employs TRBV2 and TRBJ1-2; D possibly corresponds to TRBD1 (6 bases). CDR1 is SNHLY and CDR2 is FYNNEI in the germline V gene. CDR3 length: 17 residues. V dropped 1 base and J dropped 1 base, with 16 bases sitting between them.

This clone has just one count. The CDR3 reads CASNKASSSGANVLTF. The CDR3 DNA follows: TGTGCCAGTAACAAGGCCTCCTCCTCTGGGGCCAACGTCCTGACTTTC. V and J are TRBV19 and TRBJ2-6; no reliable D call. V gave up 7 bases and J gave up 0 bases, with 13 bases separating them. The V gene's germline CDR1 is LNHDA and CDR2 SQIVND (reference sequence). This CDR3 region has 16 residues.

The chain recombines TRBV19 with TRBJ2-6, with D uncertain. V lost 7 bases, J lost 0 bases, and 7 bases lay in between. Germline lookup yields CDR1 LNHDA and CDR2 SQIVND (reference sequence). The CDR3 extends over 14 amino acids. The CDR3, as DNA: TGTGCCAGTACGTCCGTCTCTGGGGCCAACGTCCTGACTTTC. This sequence encodes CASTSVSGANVLTF.

This chain links TRBV7-2 with TRBJ2-7; D uncertain. Germline V gives CDR1 SGHTA, CDR2 FQGNSA. V was pared by 4 bases and J by 3 bases, with 13 bases between. The CDR3 covers 14 residues. Here the CDR3 reads CASSSGPSNYEQYF. The CDR3 DNA reads TGTGCCAGCAGCTCAGGACCGAGTAACTACGAGCAGTACTTC. The entire variable domain, with the rest obtained from reference TRBV7-2 and TRBJ2-7, is as follows: GAGVSQSPSNKVTEKGKDVELRCDPISGHTALYWYRQSLGQGLEFLIYFQGNSAPDKSGLPSDRFSAERTGGSVSTLTIQRTQQEDSAVYLCASSSGPSNYEQYFGPGTRLTVT.

The V call is TRBV9, the J call TRBJ1-1; D unclear. CDR3 length equals 17 residues. Germline V gives CDR1 SGDLS, CDR2 YYNGEE. V was trimmed by 0 bases and J by 0 bases, leaving 15 bases between them. CDR3 DNA sequence: TGTGCCAGCAGCGTAGCTACTTACGATCCCATGAACACTGAAGCTTTCTTT. It encodes CASSVATYDPMNTEAFF.

V usage is TRBV27 and J usage is TRBJ2-7; 10 nucleotides align to TRBD1. This CDR3 comprises 15 residues. CDR1 is MNHEY, CDR2 SMNVEV, per germline (reference sequence). J gave up 3 bases and V 3 bases, and 5 bases lay outside the gene matches. Written as DNA, the CDR3 is TGTGCCAGCAGTTTCACCGGGACAGGGGTCTACGAGCAGTACTTC. Its protein is CASSFTGTGVYEQYF.

The V gene is TRBV9, the J gene TRBJ2-2; D call uncertain. This CDR3 is built from 12 residues. Trimming stripped 0 bases from V and 12 bases from J, with 9 bases between. Germline V gene lookup returns CDR1 SGDLS and CDR2 YYNGEE. CDR3 region: CASSVELGKLFF. The CDR3 DNA is TGTGCCAGCAGCGTAGAGTTGGGGAAGCTGTTTTTT.

The chain combines TRBV5-4 with TRBJ1-2, with D unclear. Per the germline V gene, CDR1 is SGHNT and CDR2 is YYREEE (reference sequence). The length of the CDR3 is 13 residues. V lost 0 bases and J 3 bases, leaving 6 bases between the germline ends. This chain's CDR3 is CASSLGQDYGYTF. CDR3 nucleotide sequence: TGTGCCAGCAGCTTGGGGCAGGACTATGGCTACACCTTC.

The V gene is TRBV29-1, the J gene TRBJ1-3; D is uncertain. The germline CDR1 and CDR2 sequences are SQVTM and ANQGSEA. The V end lost 0 bases, the J end lost 0 bases, and 9 bases lay between the germline ends. The CDR3 runs 15 residues. The CDR3 DNA reads as TGCAGCGTTGAAGATCCTTGGAGCTCTGGAAACACCATATATTTT. Translating it yields CSVEDPWSSGNTIYF.

The V and J genes are TRBV7-2 and TRBJ1-1; D is undetermined. Between the trimmed V and J ends, which lost 5 bases and 7 bases, there was a span of 11 bases. The germline V gene has CDR1 SGHTA and CDR2 FQGNSA. The CDR3 runs to 12 residues. In DNA, the CDR3 is TGTGCCAGCAGCCTAAACGGGATTGAAGCTTTCTTT. Protein sequence: CASSLNGIEAFF.

This rearrangement joins TRBV9 to TRBJ2-5; D may be TRBD1 (5 bases). The CDR3 has 15 amino acids. Trimming removed 0 bases at V and 6 bases at J, with 15 bases between. CDR1 and CDR2 (germline): SGDLS, YYNGEE. The CDR3 coding sequence is TGTGCCAGCAGCGTAGAAGGGGCTACGACCCAGACCCAGTACTTC. Protein product: CASSVEGATTQTQYF. Looking up the rest from reference TRBV9 and TRBJ2-5 gives the full variable domain: DSGVTQTPKHLITATGQRVTLRCSPRSGDLSVYWYQQSLDQGLQFLIQYYNGEERAKGNILERFSAQQFPDLHSELNLSSLELGDSALYFCASSVEGATTQTQYFGPGTRLLVL.

This clone was observed a few times. The CDR3, as DNA: TGTGCCAGCATGCGGTCTGGGGGCTCCTACGAGCAGTACTTC. Translated: CASMRSGGSYEQYF. The chain employs TRBV28 and TRBJ2-7; D possibly matches TRBD1 or TRBD2 (5 bases each). V lost 7 bases and J lost 0, with 13 bases in between. CDR3 size: 14 residues. CDR1 is MDHEN, CDR2 SYDVKM, per germline.

This clone has only one observation. The chain has TRBV6-5 and TRBJ1-6; the D is unclear. V was trimmed by 0 bases and J by 7 bases, leaving 7 bases between them. This CDR3 has 14 residues. In germline, CDR1 is MNHEY, CDR2 SVGAGI. The CDR3 nucleotides are TGTGCCAGCAGTTACTCGGCTCAGAATTCACCCCTCCACTTT. This translates into CASSYSAQNSPLHF.

The CDR3 is CASSFRGGSSDTQYF. CDR3 bases: TGCGCCAGCAGCTTTCGTGGGGGAAGTAGCGATACGCAGTATTTT. J is TRBJ2-3 and V is TRBV5-1; D assignment may be TRBD1 or TRBD2 (5 bases each). Germline V gene lookup returns CDR1 SGHRS and CDR2 YFSETQ. Trimming removed 2 bases from V and 6 bases from J, with 16 bases in between. The CDR3 runs to 15 residues. The whole variable domain, remainder taken from reference TRBV5-1 and TRBJ2-3, is KAGVTQTPRYLIKTRGQQVTLSCSPISGHRSVSWYQQTPGQGLQFLFEYFSETQRNKGNFPGRFSGRQFSNSRSEMNVSTLELGDSALYLCASSFRGGSSDTQYFGPGTRLTVL.